This paragraph reports one T cell receptor (beta chain). As yet, its antigen is unknown. Isolation of CD4+ and CD8+ cells used positive magnetic bead selection, with purity checked by flow cytometry. The entry originates in a study of somatic mutations in cytotoxic T cells in rheumatoid arthritis. Study results and limitations: Antigenic targets recognized by the expanded CD8+ clones remained undetermined.

The length of the CDR3 is 19 residues. Germline V CDR1 and CDR2: MDHEN, SYDVKM. The ends lost 8 bases at V and 0 bases at J; junction bases unmatched: 16. TCRdb's table, derived via immunoSEQ multiplex PCR, lists solely in-frame clones and lacks some. The sample lists 7,000 or so clones; 87% were seen once. Sequences were obtained from CD8+ T cells sorted from blood. The chain links TRBV28 to TRBJ2-1, with 10 bases aligning to TRBD2. The receptor's source is a man in his forties with rheumatoid arthritis. This CDR3 is CASRRTGTLAGDSYNEQFF. CDR3 DNA sequence: TGTGCCAGCCGCAGGACAGGAACCCTAGCGGGGGACTCCTACAATGAGCAGTTCTTC. Complete variable domain (other parts from reference TRBV28 and TRBJ2-1): DVKVTQSSRYLVKRTGEKVFLECVQDMDHENMFWYRQDPGLGLRLIYFSYDVKMKEKGDIPEGYSVSREKKERFSLILESASTNQTSMYLCASRRTGTLAGDSYNEQFFGPGTRLTVL.